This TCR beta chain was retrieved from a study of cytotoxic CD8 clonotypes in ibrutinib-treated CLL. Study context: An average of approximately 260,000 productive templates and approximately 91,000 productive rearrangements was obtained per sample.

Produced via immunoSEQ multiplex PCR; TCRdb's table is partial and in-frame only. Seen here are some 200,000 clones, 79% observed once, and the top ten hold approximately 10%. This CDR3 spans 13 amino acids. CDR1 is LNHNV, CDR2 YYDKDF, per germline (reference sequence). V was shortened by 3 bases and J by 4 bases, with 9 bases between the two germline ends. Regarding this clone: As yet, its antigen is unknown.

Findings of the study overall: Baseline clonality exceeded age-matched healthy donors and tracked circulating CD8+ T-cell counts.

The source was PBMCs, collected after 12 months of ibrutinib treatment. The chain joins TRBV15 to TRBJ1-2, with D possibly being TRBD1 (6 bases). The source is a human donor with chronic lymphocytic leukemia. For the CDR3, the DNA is TGTGCCACCAGCAGGGACAGAAGCTATGGCTACACCTTC. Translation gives CATSRDRSYGYTF.